The T cell receptor (beta chain) under discussion was sequenced for a study of cytomegalovirus exposure and HLA in healthy donors. Study at large: An early data release held some 85 million unique TCRs from HLA-typed donors. Clustering assigned roughly 81% of the 350 to 450 genotyped donors to the Caucasian-associated ancestry cluster. Regarding the study as a whole: A likely sequencing artifact accounted for one observed cluster of highly shared sequence variants.

A few counts support this clone. Its antigen is as yet unknown. V dropped 6 bases and J dropped 4; count of bases not matched to a gene: 14. This CDR3 contains 17 residues. Germline V gene data show CDR1 as SGHTA and CDR2 as FQGNSA. PCR employed 60 Vbeta and 13 Jbeta primers. Data came from immunoSEQ multiplex PCR; TCRdb stores just in-frame clones and leaves some out. The sample consists of approximately 160,000 clones, 68% of them appearing once. This receptor was identified in a man aged 45-65 years in good health and CMV-seronegative. The material sequenced was PBMCs. The rearrangement links TRBV7-2 to TRBJ2-2, with 7 bases that match TRBD1. The CDR3 DNA follows: TGTGCCAGCAGTTTTAGCCCTACAGGGGCAGGCACCGGGGAGCTGTTTTTT. Translated: CASSFSPTGAGTGELFF.